Listed below are T cell receptor beta chains from one sample, sequenced in a study of shared clonotypes between healthy human individuals. Sequencing was performed with immunoSEQ multiplex PCR; in TCRdb, only in-frame clones are kept and a portion is missing. The sample shows approximately 510,000 clones, about four fifths of them seen only once. Sample: PBMCs. These receptors were collected from a woman between 40 and 50 years old in good health. Some clones in this sample may be carry-over from other donors' samples. CDR3s include the opening cysteine and the closing phenylalanine or tryptophan. A D gene is named only where the DNA matches it firmly. For some rows the clone size is stated as once, few or many, or as a class when expanded; others skip it.

NA,TRBJ2-2,TRBV7-2,few,TGTGCCAGCAGCTTTGGGACTTACACCGGGGAGCTGTTTTTT,CASSFGTYTGELFF
NA,TRBJ2-7,TRBV18,NA,TGTGCCAGCTCACCCTCCGCGACCTCCTACGAGCAGTACTTC,CASSPSATSYEQYF
NA,TRBJ2-7,TRBV4-1,few,TGCGCCAGCAGCCAAGACTCAAGGACGCAGAGGGGCGAGCAGTACTTC,CASSQDSRTQRGEQYF
NA,TRBJ2-7,TRBV7-9,NA,TGTGCCAGCAGCTCCCCCAGGGAGCACAGGGTAGGGGGAGAGCAGTACTTC,CASSSPREHRVGGEQYF
TRBD1,TRBJ1-1,TRBV5-1,NA,TGCGCCAGCAGCTTGACAGGACAGGGGAACACTGAAGCTTTCTTT,CASSLTGQGNTEAFF
NA,TRBJ2-7,TRBV13,NA,TGTGCCAGCACCCAGAGGGGCCCTGTGGACGAGCAGTACTTC,CASTQRGPVDEQYF
NA,TRBJ2-1,TRBV7-7,NA,TGTGCTAGCAGCCCCTCGGAGGCTTCCTACAATGAGCAGTTCTTC,CASSPSEASYNEQFF
TRBD2,TRBJ2-7,TRBV7-2,NA,TGTGCCAGCAGCTCCCACCGGACTAGCGGGAGGGCTTACGAGCAGTACTTC,CASSSHRTSGRAYEQYF
TRBD1,TRBJ2-3,TRBV19,NA,TGTGCCAGTAGCACGACAGGGGGAGATACGCAGTATTTT,CASSTTGGDTQYF
NA,TRBJ1-6,TRBV18,NA,TGTGCCAGCTCACCATTTCGGGGGCGAGTCAGCGCCTATTTATCACCCCTCCACTTT,CASSPFRGRVSAYLSPLHF
TRBD2,TRBJ2-1,TRBV9,NA,TGTGCCAGCAGCGCCAGGGGACTAGCAGACAATGAGCAGTTCTTC,CASSARGLADNEQFF
NA,TRBJ2-7,TRBV19,NA,TGTGCCAGTAGTTCGACGCTTCAAACCTACGAGCAGTACTTC,CASSSTLQTYEQYF
TRBD1,TRBJ1-2,TRBV14,NA,TGTGCCAGCAGCCAAGATTACGGGGACAGGTTCTTACCTAGCTATGGCTACACCTTC,CASSQDYGDRFLPSYGYTF
NA,TRBJ2-1,TRBV5-1,NA,TGCGCCAGCAGTCTTACCGGGACCTACAATGAGCAGTTCTTC,CASSLTGTYNEQFF
TRBD1,TRBJ2-1,TRBV7-2,many,TGTGCCAGCAGCCACACCGGGACAGGGGCTAGCGGGCCCTACAATGAGCAGTTCTTC,CASSHTGTGASGPYNEQFF
NA,TRBJ2-2,TRBV5-6,NA,TGTGCCAGCAGCTTGGCACACACCGGGGAGCTGTTTTTT,CASSLAHTGELFF
NA,TRBJ2-2,TRBV19,many,TGTGCCAGTAGTATTCACCCGCAAACTGGAGGGGAGCTGTTTTTT,CASSIHPQTGGELFF
TRBD2,TRBJ2-1,TRBV29-1,NA,TGCAGCGTTAGGGGACTAGCGGAGTACAATGAGCAGTTCTTC,CSVRGLAEYNEQFF
NA,TRBJ2-1,TRBV7-9,NA,TGTGCCAGCAGCTTAGACCGGAGCTCCTACAATGAGCAGTTCTTC,CASSLDRSSYNEQFF
TRBD2,TRBJ2-3,TRBV6-5,once,TGTGCCAGCAGCCGGACTAGCGAAGCAGATACGCAGTATTTT,CASSRTSEADTQYF
TRBD1,TRBJ2-7,TRBV28,NA,TGTGCCAGCAGATCGGACAGGGGCATATACGAGCAGTACTTC,CASRSDRGIYEQYF
NA,TRBJ2-7,TRBV2,NA,TGTGCCAGCAGTGAACCCAGGTTTTTCGCCGAGCAGTACTTC,CASSEPRFFAEQYF
NA,TRBJ1-3,TRBV9,NA,TGTGCCAGCAGCGTAGGCTCCTCTGGAAACACCATATATTTT,CASSVGSSGNTIYF